This T cell receptor beta chain was observed in a study of blood T cell repertoires in COVID-19. Study information: Samples taken during acute and convalescent COVID-19 were collected in the United States, Italy and Spain. Sample material is recorded as cDNA or gDNA derived from T cells, B-cell-depleted T cells, or PBMCs.

This CDR3 region has 13 residues. V lost 3 bases and J 0 bases, leaving 7 bases between the germline ends. Germline loops: CDR1 SGHDT, CDR2 YYEEEE. Original analysis: Researchers report that nucleated cell counts were estimated from reference gene primer amplification. Assay used: immunoSEQ multiplex PCR; TCRdb lists only in-frame clones, some missing. That table gives V, J and clone size, and the DNA gave D and trimming. The sample includes 100,000 to 150,000 clones, approximately 88% of them seen just once. V gene TRBV5-6 combines with J gene TRBJ2-7; no definite D call. The receptor's source is a woman aged 25 to 39 who had recovered from COVID-19. Source material: peripheral blood. CDR3 region: CASSYFSSYEQYF. CDR3 nucleotide sequence: TGTGCCAGCAGCTATTTTAGCTCCTACGAGCAGTACTTC. The variable domain in full, completed from reference TRBV5-6 and TRBJ2-7, reads DAGVTQSPTHLIKTRGQQVTLRCSPKSGHDTVSWYQQALGQGPQFIFQYYEEEERQRGNFPDRFSGHQFPNYSSELNVNALLLGDSALYLCASSYFSSYEQYFGPGTRLTVT.